The 16 T cell receptor beta chains reported below all come from one sample, sequenced in a study of cytomegalovirus exposure and HLA in healthy donors. PCR employed 60 Vbeta and 13 Jbeta primers. Clones were read by immunoSEQ multiplex PCR, and TCRdb kept only the in-frame ones, dropping some. Altogether 150,000 to 200,000 clones are present, 73% being singletons, with the ten largest covering 1.5% to 2%. The sample comprised PBMCs. Receptors originate from a woman under 40 in good health and CMV-seronegative.

This clone was counted once. The chain is built from TRBV28 and TRBJ1-1; 7 positions match TRBD1. This CDR3 comprises 15 residues. In germline, CDR1 is MDHEN, CDR2 SYDVKM. J lost 0 bases, V lost 6 bases, and 7 bases had no gene match. The CDR3 bases are TGTGCCAGCAGGACGACAGGGAACATGAACACTGAAGCTTTCTTT. Translating gives CASRTTGNMNTEAFF.

The J gene is TRBJ2-5, the V gene TRBV11-2; 8 bases match TRBD2. CDR3 length: 19 residues. With V trimmed by 1 base and J by 5 bases, 18 bases remained unmatched. The germline CDR1 and CDR2 sequences are SGHAT and FQNNGV. The DNA for the CDR3 is TGTGCCAGCAGCTTAGTTTCCCTACCCTCGGCGGGGGGCGGGGAGACCCAGTACTTC. Translating it yields CASSLVSLPSAGGGETQYF.

The rearrangement links TRBV6-4 to TRBJ2-1, with D perhaps matching TRBD2 (6 bases). This CDR3 comprises 14 residues. The V gene's germline CDR1 is MRHNA and CDR2 SNTAGT. V gave up 7 bases and J gave up 8 bases, with 18 bases separating them. CDR3 in DNA: TGTGCCAGCAAACCGGGACTGGAATCAGATGAGCAGTTCTTC. This translates into CASKPGLESDEQFF.

On this clone itself: The same CDR3 arises from other DNA sequences in this sample as well. V gene TRBV5-1 combines with J gene TRBJ2-7, with TRBD2 matching 13 bases. Germline V gene sequence: CDR1 SGHRS, CDR2 YFSETQ. This CDR3 is 15 amino acids long. V dropped 2 bases and J dropped 3; count of bases not matched to a gene: 2. In DNA form, the CDR3 reads TGCGCCAGCAGCTTACGGACTAGCGGGGGCTACGAGCAGTACTTC. This sequence encodes CASSLRTSGGYEQYF.

The table lists this clone with a count of one. CDR3 protein: CASSLGTTGGSTDTQYF. In DNA form, the CDR3 reads TGCGCCAGCAGCTTGGGAACGACAGGGGGTTCCACAGATACGCAGTATTTT. This rearrangement joins TRBV5-1 to TRBJ2-3; 9 bases fit TRBD1. Germline V lookup: CDR1 SGHRS, CDR2 YFSETQ. After removal of 0 bases from V and 2 bases from J, the junction contained 7 bases not matched to a gene. The CDR3 runs to 17 residues.

To note about this clone: Other nucleotide sequences in the sample specify the same CDR3. V is TRBV5-1 and J is TRBJ2-7, with 7 bases lining up with TRBD2. In germline, CDR1 is SGHRS, CDR2 YFSETQ. V was clipped by 0 bases and J by 5 bases; unmatched bases: 5. The CDR3 consists of 14 residues. This CDR3 reads CASSLVGEGNEQYF. The CDR3 DNA reads TGCGCCAGCAGCTTGGTAGGGGAGGGTAACGAGCAGTACTTC.

This clone turned up a few times. The V call is TRBV4-1, the J call TRBJ2-5; 10 bases are shared with TRBD1. The CDR3 extends over 19 amino acids. The germline CDR1 and CDR2 sequences are MGHRA and YSYEKL. V trimming: 2 bases; J trimming: 4 bases; junction bases outside the gene matches: 16. As DNA, the CDR3 is TGCGCCAGCAGCCAAAAGGGACAGGGGATTGACCATAGAAGAGAGACCCAGTACTTC. Amino acid sequence: CASSQKGQGIDHRRETQYF.

The CDR3 spells CASSLHPQGWTEAFF. The CDR3 DNA is TGTGCCAGCAGCTTACATCCACAGGGGTGGACTGAAGCTTTCTTT. The chain carries TRBV7-9 and TRBJ1-1; 7 bases are a match to TRBD1. CDR1 is SEHNR and CDR2 is FQNEAQ in the germline V gene (reference sequence). Trimming cost V 2 bases and J 5 bases; bases outside gene matches: 8. The CDR3 length is 15 residues.

The CDR3 DNA follows: TGTGCCAGCAGTGAACCCGGACTAGCGGGAGTCGATGAGCAGTTCTTC. Amino acids: CASSEPGLAGVDEQFF. This rearrangement joins TRBV6-4 to TRBJ2-1; 13 bases are shared with TRBD2. The CDR3 sequence is 16 residues long. Trimming removed 3 bases from V and 8 bases from J; junction bases left unmatched: 7. In germline, CDR1 is MRHNA, CDR2 SNTAGT.

The chain employs TRBV27 and TRBJ1-1; D not resolved. Germline CDR1 reads MNHEY; CDR2 reads SMNVEV (reference sequence). The germline V and J ends were trimmed by 6 bases and 1 base, with 6 bases remaining between them. The CDR3 runs 12 residues. CDR3 nucleotides: TGTGCCAGCAGGGCGGAGAACACTGAAGCTTTCTTT. This sequence encodes CASRAENTEAFF.

This clone was detected only a few times. J is TRBJ2-3 and V is TRBV9, with 8 bases fitting TRBD2. The germline V gene has CDR1 SGDLS and CDR2 YYNGEE. With V trimmed by 0 bases and J by 4 bases, 13 bases remained unmatched. The CDR3 loop spans 18 amino acids. CDR3 protein: CASSVAFWGRGEADTQYF. CDR3 bases: TGTGCCAGCAGCGTAGCTTTCTGGGGGCGGGGGGAAGCAGATACGCAGTATTTT.

This clone was found once. The chain couples TRBV18 to TRBJ2-6, with D uncertain. Germline CDR1 and CDR2: KGHSH and LQKENI. This CDR3 region has 15 residues. V was pared by 2 bases and J by 0 bases, with 5 bases between. The CDR3 reads CASSPGVSGANVLTF. The CDR3 DNA sequence: TGTGCCAGCTCACCAGGAGTCTCTGGGGCCAACGTCCTGACTTTC.

This chain links TRBV11-3 with TRBJ2-1, with 14 bases identical to TRBD2. CDR3 size: 17 residues. Germline assignment: CDR1 SGHNT and CDR2 YENEEA. V shed 0 bases and J 8 bases; nucleotides not matched to a gene: 6. CDR3 nucleotides: TGTGCCAGCAGCTTAGAGGGACTAGCGGGAGACGGAGATGAGCAGTTCTTC. Protein: CASSLEGLAGDGDEQFF.

V usage is TRBV2 and J usage is TRBJ2-7, with 11 bases that match TRBD1. Trimming removed 8 bases from V and 6 bases from J; junction bases left unmatched: 6. The CDR3 runs to 13 residues. Germline V gene lookup returns CDR1 SNHLY and CDR2 FYNNEI. This CDR3 reads CASRRTGGGEQYF. CDR3 bases: TGTGCCAGCCGAAGGACAGGGGGCGGCGAGCAGTACTTC.

The chain employs TRBV2 and TRBJ2-7, with 10 bases that match TRBD2. Trimming removed 6 bases from V and 3 bases from J; junction bases left unmatched: 8. There are 15 residues in the CDR3. The V gene's germline CDR1 is SNHLY and CDR2 FYNNEI. The CDR3 spells CASRVRAGGFYEQYF. Here the CDR3 DNA reads TGTGCCAGCAGGGTACGAGCGGGGGGGTTCTACGAGCAGTACTTC.

This clone occurred a few times. The chain combines TRBV19 with TRBJ2-7, with 9 bases aligning to TRBD1. Germline V gene lookup returns CDR1 LNHDA and CDR2 SQIVND (reference sequence). The trim removed 6 bases at V and 1 base at J, leaving 1 base unmatched. The CDR3 contains 13 residues. The CDR3 region has the DNA TGTGCCAGTAGACAGGGGGCGTCCTACGAGCAGTACTTC. This encodes CASRQGASYEQYF. The whole variable domain, remainder taken from reference TRBV19 and TRBJ2-7, is DGGITQSPKYLFRKEGQNVTLSCEQNLNHDAMYWYRQDPGQGLRLIYYSQIVNDFQKGDIAEGYSVSREKKESFPLTVTSAQKNPTAFYLCASRQGASYEQYFGPGTRLTVT.